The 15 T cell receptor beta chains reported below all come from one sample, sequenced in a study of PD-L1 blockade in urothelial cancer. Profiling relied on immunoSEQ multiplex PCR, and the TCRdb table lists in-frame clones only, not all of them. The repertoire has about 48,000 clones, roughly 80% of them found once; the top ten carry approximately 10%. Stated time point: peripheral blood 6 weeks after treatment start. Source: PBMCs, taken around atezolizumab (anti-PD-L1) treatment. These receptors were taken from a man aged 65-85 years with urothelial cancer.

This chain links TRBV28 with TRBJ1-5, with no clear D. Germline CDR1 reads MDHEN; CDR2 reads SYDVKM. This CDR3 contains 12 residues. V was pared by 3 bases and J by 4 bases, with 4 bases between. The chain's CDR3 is CASSLRNQPQHF. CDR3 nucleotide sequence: TGTGCCAGCAGTTTGCGGAATCAGCCCCAGCATTTT.

CDR3 loop: CASSPQGAEEQYF. The CDR3, as DNA: TGTGCCAGCAGTCCTCAGGGGGCGGAGGAGCAGTACTTC. The J gene is TRBJ2-7, the V gene TRBV6-5; 8 nucleotides match TRBD1. The CDR3 is made up of 13 amino acids. Germline V CDR1 and CDR2: MNHEY, SVGAGI. Trimming removed 5 bases from V and 7 bases from J; junction bases left unmatched: 7.

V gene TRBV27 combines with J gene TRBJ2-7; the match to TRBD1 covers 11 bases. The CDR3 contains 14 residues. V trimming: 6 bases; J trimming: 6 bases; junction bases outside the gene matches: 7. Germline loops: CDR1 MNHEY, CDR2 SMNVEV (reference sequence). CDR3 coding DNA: TGTGCCAGCAGGGGACAGGGGGATCTGTCCGAGCAGTACTTC. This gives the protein CASRGQGDLSEQYF.

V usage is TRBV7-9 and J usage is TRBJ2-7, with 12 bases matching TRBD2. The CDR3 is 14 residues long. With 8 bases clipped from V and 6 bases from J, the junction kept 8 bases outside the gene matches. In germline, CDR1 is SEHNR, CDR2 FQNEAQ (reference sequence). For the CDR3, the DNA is TGTGCCAGCGGACAGGGACTAGCGGGTGGCGAGCAGTACTTC. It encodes CASGQGLAGGEQYF.

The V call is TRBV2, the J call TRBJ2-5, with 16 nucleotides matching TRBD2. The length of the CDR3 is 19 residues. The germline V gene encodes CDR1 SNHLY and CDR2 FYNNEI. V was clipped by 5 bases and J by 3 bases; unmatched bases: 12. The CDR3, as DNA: TGTGCCAGCAGTACTTTGGAGGGACTAGCGGGAGGGCGTGAAGAGACCCAGTACTTC. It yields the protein CASSTLEGLAGGREETQYF.

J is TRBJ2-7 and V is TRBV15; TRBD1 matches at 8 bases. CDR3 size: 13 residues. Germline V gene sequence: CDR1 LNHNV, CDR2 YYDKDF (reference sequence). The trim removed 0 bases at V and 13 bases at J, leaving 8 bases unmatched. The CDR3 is CATSRDLGQAPYF. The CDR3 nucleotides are TGTGCCACCAGCAGAGATCTGGGACAGGCCCCCTACTTC.

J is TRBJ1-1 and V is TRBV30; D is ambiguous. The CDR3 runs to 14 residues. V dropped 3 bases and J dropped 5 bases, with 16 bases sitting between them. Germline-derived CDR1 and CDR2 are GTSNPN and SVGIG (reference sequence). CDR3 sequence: CAWRIDIRETEAFF. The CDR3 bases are TGTGCCTGGAGAATTGATATAAGGGAGACTGAAGCTTTCTTT. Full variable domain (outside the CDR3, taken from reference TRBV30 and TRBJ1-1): SQTIHQWPATLVQPVGSPLSLECTVEGTSNPNLYWYRQAAGRGLQLLFYSVGIGQISSEVPQNLSASRPQDRQFILSSKKLLLSDSGFYLCAWRIDIRETEAFFGQGTRLTVV.

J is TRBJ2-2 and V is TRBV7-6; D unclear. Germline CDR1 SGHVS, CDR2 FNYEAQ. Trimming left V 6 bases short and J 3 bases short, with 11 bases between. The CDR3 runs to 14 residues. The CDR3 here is CASRKTGYTGELFF. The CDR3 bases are TGTGCCAGCAGAAAGACGGGTTACACCGGGGAGCTGTTTTTT.

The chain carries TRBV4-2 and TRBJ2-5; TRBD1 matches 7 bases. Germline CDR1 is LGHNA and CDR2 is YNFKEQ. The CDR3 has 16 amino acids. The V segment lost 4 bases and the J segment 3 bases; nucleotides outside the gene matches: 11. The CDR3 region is CASSLHTGTAEETQYF. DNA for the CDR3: TGTGCCAGCAGCCTCCATACAGGGACAGCCGAAGAGACCCAGTACTTC.

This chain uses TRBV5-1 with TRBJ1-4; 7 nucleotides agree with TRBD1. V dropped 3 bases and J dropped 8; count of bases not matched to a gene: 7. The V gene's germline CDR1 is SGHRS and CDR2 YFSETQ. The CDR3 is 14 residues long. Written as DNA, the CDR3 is TGCGCCAGCAGCTCGACAGGGAGTAGCGAAAAACTGTTTTTT. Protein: CASSSTGSSEKLFF.

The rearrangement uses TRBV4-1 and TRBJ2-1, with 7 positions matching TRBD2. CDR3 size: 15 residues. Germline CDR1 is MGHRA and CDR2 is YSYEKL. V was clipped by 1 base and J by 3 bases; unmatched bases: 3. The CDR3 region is CASSQGREYYNEQFF. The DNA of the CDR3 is TGCGCCAGCAGCCAAGGGCGGGAGTACTACAATGAGCAGTTCTTC.

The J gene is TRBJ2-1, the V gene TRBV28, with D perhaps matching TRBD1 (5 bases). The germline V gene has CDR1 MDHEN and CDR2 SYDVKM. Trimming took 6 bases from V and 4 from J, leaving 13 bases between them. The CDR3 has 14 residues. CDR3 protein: CASSPDRGYNEQFF. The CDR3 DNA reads TGTGCCAGCAGCCCAGACAGAGGATACAATGAGCAGTTCTTC.

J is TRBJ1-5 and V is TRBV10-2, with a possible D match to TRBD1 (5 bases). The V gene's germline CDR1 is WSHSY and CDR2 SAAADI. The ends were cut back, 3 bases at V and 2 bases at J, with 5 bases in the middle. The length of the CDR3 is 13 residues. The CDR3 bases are TGCGCCAGCAGTGACAGGGGCAATCAGCCCCAGCATTTT. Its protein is CASSDRGNQPQHF.

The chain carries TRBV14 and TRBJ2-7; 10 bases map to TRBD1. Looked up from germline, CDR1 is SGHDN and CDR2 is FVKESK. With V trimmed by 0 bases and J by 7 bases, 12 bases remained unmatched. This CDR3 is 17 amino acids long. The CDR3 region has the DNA TGTGCCAGCAGCCAAGATTGGGACAGGGGCCTGGTTGGGGAGCAGTACTTC. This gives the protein CASSQDWDRGLVGEQYF.

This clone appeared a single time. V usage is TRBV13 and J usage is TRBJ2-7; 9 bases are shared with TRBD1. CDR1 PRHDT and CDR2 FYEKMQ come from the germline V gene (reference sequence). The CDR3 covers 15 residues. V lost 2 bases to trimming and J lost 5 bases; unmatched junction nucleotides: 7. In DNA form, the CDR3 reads TGTGCCAGCAGCTTAAGTGGGACAGGGTGGGACGAGCAGTACTTC. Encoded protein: CASSLSGTGWDEQYF.